This T cell receptor (beta chain) emerged from a study of lymphopenia after photon versus proton radiotherapy. CDR1 and CDR2 (germline): MNHEY, SMNVEV (reference sequence). The CDR3 is 15 amino acids. V lost 2 bases, J lost 2 bases, and 13 bases lay in between. Profiling relied on immunoSEQ multiplex PCR, and the TCRdb table lists in-frame clones only, not all of them. The table includes 15,000 to 20,000 clones, about nine tenths detected once. The TCR was taken from a man aged 70-80 years with pancreatic cancer. This sequence joins TRBV27 and TRBJ2-7; no clear D. The input for sequencing was peripheral blood, taken from a patient treated with proton-based radiotherapy. The CDR3 bases are TGTGCCAGCAGTTTAAGACCTCATGGTACCTACGAGCAGTACTTC. It translates to CASSLRPHGTYEQYF.